This T cell receptor (beta chain) was captured by sequencing in a study of T cell clonality in common variable immunodeficiency. Study-wide findings and caveats: Reportedly, TCR beta sequences from common variable immunodeficiency showed fewer deletions and N-nucleotide insertions. What drives increased CVID clonality needs T cell subpopulation sequencing. Shared TCRbeta clones were fewer between CVID subjects than controls.

This clone was recorded at least ten times. Its specificity is not known. The read gets to within 3 residues of the CDR3 end, and the germline J gene fills in the rest. The germline V gene has CDR1 SGHRS and CDR2 YFSETQ. The V gene end was trimmed by 5 bases and the J gene end by 2 bases; junction bases not matched to a gene: 15. This CDR3 comprises 18 residues. Profiled with immunoSEQ multiplex PCR; TCRdb holds only in-frame clones, not every one. Sampling found about 52,000 clones, none seen once. Material: peripheral blood mononuclear cells. This chain connects TRBV5-1 to TRBJ2-3; 9 bases align to TRBD2. The receptor's source is a person between 18 and 75 years old in good health. Here the CDR3 reads CASRASGAARKNTDTQYF. Partial CDR3 DNA: TGCGCCAGCAGAGCTAGCGGGGCCGCAAGAAAGAACACAGATACG. The full variable domain, rest sourced from reference TRBV5-1 and TRBJ2-3, is KAGVTQTPRYLIKTRGQQVTLSCSPISGHRSVSWYQQTPGQGLQFLFEYFSETQRNKGNFPGRFSGRQFSNSRSEMNVSTLELGDSALYLCASRASGAARKNTDTQYFGPGTRLTVL.